This TCR beta chain stems from a study of blood T cell repertoires in COVID-19. Study overall: Acute-phase and convalescent COVID-19 samples originated in the United States, Italy and Spain. PBMCs, B-cell-depleted T cells, or T cells provided the cDNA or gDNA that made up the material.

Germline lookup yields CDR1 MNHEY and CDR2 SMNVEV (reference sequence). This CDR3 comprises 14 residues. Trimming took off 2 bases at V and 5 bases at J, with 10 bases between the two ends. Under the authors' procedure: Reference gene primer amplification in the assay estimated nucleated cell counts. Only in-frame clones appear in the TCRdb table, and some are missing; sequencing was by immunoSEQ multiplex PCR. V and J calls and clone size come straight from that table; D and trimming were deduced from the DNA. The sample records more than 60,000 clones, more than 80% being singletons. This clonotype was obtained from a human donor in a cohort sampled during active COVID-19. The sequenced sample consisted of peripheral blood. The J gene is TRBJ1-5, the V gene TRBV27; D is perhaps TRBD1 (6 bases). CDR3 loop: CASSLRGGDQPQHF. The CDR3 region has the DNA TGTGCCAGCAGTTTAAGAGGGGGGGATCAGCCCCAGCATTTT.